Shown below are 32 T cell receptor beta chains from a single sample sequenced in a study of blood T cell repertoires in COVID-19. Generated by immunoSEQ multiplex PCR, the TCRdb table keeps only in-frame clones and is missing some. This sample has under 300,000 clones, with approximately 84% found just once. The sequenced sample was peripheral blood. These receptors were obtained from a human donor with COVID-19, enrolled during active disease. The donor label of this sample is uncertain.

The chain carries TRBV10-3 and TRBJ2-3; 10 bases match TRBD2. The V and J ends lost 3 bases and 1 base, in that order; junction bases with no gene match: 4. The CDR3 consists of 16 residues. Germline lookup yields CDR1 ENHRY and CDR2 SYGVKD. The CDR3 DNA reads TGTGCCATCAGTGACCTAGCGGGAGTGGGCACAGATACGCAGTATTTT. Protein sequence: CAISDLAGVGTDTQYF.

CDR3 sequence reads: CASSLGLAGGVETQYF. The CDR3 bases are TGTGCCAGCAGCCTAGGTCTAGCGGGAGGAGTGGAGACCCAGTACTTC. The chain couples TRBV6-6 to TRBJ2-5; TRBD2 aligns across 11 bases. Germline V gene sequence: CDR1 MNHNY, CDR2 SVGAGI (reference sequence). V lost 6 bases and J lost 5; bases outside the gene matches: 11. This CDR3 has 16 residues.

The V and J genes are TRBV5-1 and TRBJ2-7; 9 positions agree with TRBD1. After removal of 4 bases from V and 2 bases from J, the junction contained 7 bases not matched to a gene. This CDR3 has 15 amino acids. Germline assignment: CDR1 SGHRS and CDR2 YFSETQ. The DNA of the CDR3 is TGCGCCAGCAGCACGGGGACAGGGTCACCCTACGAGCAGTACTTC. Amino acid sequence: CASSTGTGSPYEQYF.

This clone was observed a handful of times. CDR3 DNA sequence: TGTGCCAGCTCACCCGGGACTAGCGGGAGGGAAGCAGATACGCAGTATTTT. It yields the protein CASSPGTSGREADTQYF. This chain connects TRBV18 to TRBJ2-3; 16 bases fit TRBD2. From germline, CDR1 is KGHSH and CDR2 LQKENI. This CDR3 region has 17 residues. V lost 3 bases and J lost 4; bases outside the gene matches: 4.

The J gene is TRBJ1-2, the V gene TRBV27; D unclear. Germline V gene data show CDR1 as MNHEY and CDR2 as SMNVEV (reference sequence). Trimming removed 6 bases from V and 4 bases from J, with 15 bases in between. This CDR3 is 14 amino acids long. The CDR3 region is CASSPTILGYGYTF. CDR3 bases: TGTGCCAGCAGCCCCACAATCCTTGGCTATGGCTACACCTTC.

The chain joins TRBV5-1 to TRBJ1-3, with TRBD1 matching 8 bases. The germline gives CDR1 SGHRS, CDR2 YFSETQ. J lost 6 bases, V lost 4 bases, and 6 bases had no gene match. The CDR3 has 14 amino acids. The CDR3 DNA follows: TGCGCCAGCAGCCTGACAGGGGAGGTAAACACCATATATTTT. This codes for CASSLTGEVNTIYF.

The chain employs TRBV10-3 and TRBJ2-5; perhaps TRBD2 as D (6 bases). The CDR3 spans 14 residues. Germline CDR1 ENHRY, CDR2 SYGVKD. Deletions cut 9 bases from V and 3 bases from J, with 17 bases between. The CDR3 DNA reads TGTGCCATTGAGGATCCGGGACTCAAAGAGACCCAGTACTTC. It is translated as CAIEDPGLKETQYF.

The CDR3 here is CASRQGRAYEQYF. CDR3 sequence (DNA): TGTGCCAGCAGACAGGGTCGAGCCTACGAGCAGTACTTC. The rearrangement uses TRBV2 and TRBJ2-7; possibly TRBD1 for D (6 bases). Germline-derived CDR1 and CDR2 are SNHLY and FYNNEI. V lost 6 bases, J lost 2 bases, and 11 bases lay in between. The CDR3 sequence is 13 residues long. The whole variable domain, remainder taken from reference TRBV2 and TRBJ2-7, is EPEVTQTPSHQVTQMGQEVILRCVPISNHLYFYWYRQILGQKVEFLVSFYNNEISEKSEIFDDQFSVERPDGSNFTLKIRSTKLEDSAMYFCASRQGRAYEQYFGPGTRLTVT.

This clone was detected only a few times. Different DNA sequences within this sample yield the same CDR3. The rearrangement uses TRBV19 and TRBJ1-1; possible D gene TRBD1, 5 bases. This CDR3 comprises 13 residues. The V and J ends lost 3 bases and 4 bases respectively, with 9 bases between them. The germline gives CDR1 LNHDA, CDR2 SQIVND (reference sequence). The CDR3 loop is CASSIQGSTEAFF. The CDR3 region has the DNA TGTGCCAGTAGTATTCAGGGAAGCACTGAAGCTTTCTTT.

The genes are TRBV7-2 and TRBJ2-7; tentatively, D is TRBD2 (6 bases). CDR1 and CDR2 (germline): SGHTA, FQGNSA. This CDR3 is 14 amino acids long. V lost 5 bases, J lost 3 bases, and 14 bases lay in between. CDR3 nucleotide sequence: TGTGCCAGCAGCGTCGGGGGACTTCGCTACGAGCAGTACTTC. Protein sequence: CASSVGGLRYEQYF.

The CDR3 bases are TGTGCCAGCTCACCACCGGGGCAGGTTGGGGCCAACGTCCTGACTTTC. As protein: CASSPPGQVGANVLTF. The rearrangement uses TRBV18 and TRBJ2-6; possible D gene TRBD1, 5 bases. V lost 0 bases and J 3 bases, leaving 9 bases between the germline ends. The CDR3 runs 16 residues. The germline gives CDR1 KGHSH, CDR2 LQKENI. Looking up the rest from reference TRBV18 and TRBJ2-6 gives the full variable domain: NAGVMQNPRHLVRRRGQEARLRCSPMKGHSHVYWYRQLPEEGLKFMVYLQKENIIDESGMPKERFSAEFPKEGPSILRIQQVVRGDSAAYFCASSPPGQVGANVLTFGAGSRLTVL.

V and J are TRBV9 and TRBJ2-3, with D possibly TRBD2 on 5 matching bases. The CDR3 is 12 amino acids. The germline V gene has CDR1 SGDLS and CDR2 YYNGEE. Trimming took 4 bases from V and 5 from J, leaving 8 bases between them. CDR3 sequence reads: CASSPSGDTQYF. The CDR3 coding sequence is TGTGCCAGCAGCCCCAGCGGAGATACGCAGTATTTT.

This clone was seen only a few times. The rearrangement links TRBV28 to TRBJ1-5, with 10 positions matching TRBD1. With V trimmed by 3 bases and J by 1 base, 6 bases remained unmatched. The CDR3 totals 17 residues. Germline CDR1 reads MDHEN; CDR2 reads SYDVKM. CDR3 in amino acids: CASSFPRTGGSNQPQHF. The CDR3 coding sequence is TGTGCCAGCAGTTTTCCCCGGACAGGGGGAAGCAATCAGCCCCAGCATTTT. Supplemented by reference TRBV28 and TRBJ1-5, the full variable domain reads DVKVTQSSRYLVKRTGEKVFLECVQDMDHENMFWYRQDPGLGLRLIYFSYDVKMKEKGDIPEGYSVSREKKERFSLILESASTNQTSMYLCASSFPRTGGSNQPQHFGDGTRLSIL.

DNA for the CDR3: TGTGCCAGCAGTTCCACCGGGACTAGCGGGTGGCAGGTGGACGAGCAGTACTTC. Encoded protein: CASSSTGTSGWQVDEQYF. This chain connects TRBV27 to TRBJ2-7, with TRBD2 identical over 12 bases. The CDR3 is made up of 18 amino acids. The ends lost 4 bases at V and 5 bases at J; junction bases unmatched: 15. CDR1 is MNHEY, CDR2 SMNVEV, per germline (reference sequence).

The J gene is TRBJ2-2, the V gene TRBV6-5, with TRBD1 identical over 8 bases. Germline CDR1 MNHEY, CDR2 SVGAGI. The CDR3 spans 14 residues. Trimming cost V 5 bases and J 6 bases; bases outside gene matches: 5. CDR3 amino acids: CASSRQGSAGELFF. The CDR3 nucleotides read TGTGCCAGCAGTCGACAGGGGTCAGCCGGGGAGCTGTTTTTT.

This sequence joins TRBV9 and TRBJ2-5; TRBD1 is a possible D gene (6 bases). The CDR3 loop spans 14 amino acids. Germline-derived CDR1 and CDR2 are SGDLS and YYNGEE. The V end lost 0 bases, the J end lost 2 bases, and 8 bases lay between the germline ends. The CDR3 nucleotides are TGTGCCAGCAGCGTAGGGGGGACACAAGAGACCCAGTACTTC. This translates into CASSVGGTQETQYF. Complete variable domain (other parts from reference TRBV9 and TRBJ2-5): DSGVTQTPKHLITATGQRVTLRCSPRSGDLSVYWYQQSLDQGLQFLIQYYNGEERAKGNILERFSAQQFPDLHSELNLSSLELGDSALYFCASSVGGTQETQYFGPGTRLLVL.

The V and J genes are TRBV18 and TRBJ1-5; TRBD1 agrees at 7 bases. Germline V lookup: CDR1 KGHSH, CDR2 LQKENI. The ends lost 4 bases at V and 7 bases at J; junction bases unmatched: 13. The CDR3 loop spans 16 amino acids. The CDR3 nucleotides are TGTGCCAGCTCACTCGCAAGGGGGCAGGTGAACCAGCCCCAGCATTTT. This translates into CASSLARGQVNQPQHF.

This clone was found a few times. The J gene is TRBJ2-2, the V gene TRBV2, with D perhaps matching TRBD2 (5 bases). The CDR3 spans 15 residues. Trimming removed 7 bases at V and 0 bases at J, with 12 bases between. The V gene's germline CDR1 is SNHLY and CDR2 FYNNEI. The CDR3 DNA reads TGTGCCAGCATGTCGGGGAGATCGAACACCGGGGAGCTGTTTTTT. Its translation is CASMSGRSNTGELFF.

The chain couples TRBV6-4 to TRBJ1-2; D might be TRBD1 (6 bases). CDR1 and CDR2 from the germline V gene are MRHNA and SNTAGT. The V and J ends lost 0 bases and 7 bases respectively, with 12 bases between them. The CDR3 sequence is 14 residues long. CDR3 nucleotides: TGTGCCAGCAGTGACTCGGCAGGGGCCTCTGGCTACACCTTC. Translation: CASSDSAGASGYTF.

The table lists this clone with a few counts. The gene calls are TRBV5-1 and TRBJ2-1, with 10 bases lining up with TRBD2. The CDR3 runs 17 residues. V was clipped by 2 bases and J by 0 bases; unmatched bases: 5. Germline V gene data show CDR1 as SGHRS and CDR2 as YFSETQ. The chain's CDR3 is CASSLTSGTTSYNEQFF. In nucleotides, the CDR3 is TGCGCCAGCAGCTTAACTAGCGGGACCACCTCCTACAATGAGCAGTTCTTC.

This clone was seen a single time. The chain carries TRBV2 and TRBJ2-4; 8 nucleotides align to TRBD2. The CDR3 consists of 19 residues. J gave up 0 bases and V 7 bases, and 17 bases lay outside the gene matches. Germline V gives CDR1 SNHLY, CDR2 FYNNEI. CDR3 in DNA: TGTGCCAGCATCGAGGTACTTAGCGGGACATCAGCAGCCAAAAACATTCAGTACTTC. Protein product: CASIEVLSGTSAAKNIQYF.

This chain links TRBV20-1 with TRBJ2-3; TRBD2 is a possible D gene (6 bases). This CDR3 comprises 19 residues. CDR1 and CDR2 (germline): DFQATT, SNEGSKA (reference sequence). V lost 3 bases to trimming and J lost 3 bases, with 28 bases between them. CDR3 residues: CSASPRRDEGTTRTDTQYF. The CDR3 bases are TGCAGTGCTAGTCCCCGGAGGGACGAGGGCACCACGAGGACAGATACGCAGTATTTT.

As DNA, the CDR3 is TGTGCCAGTAGTACCCAACTTCACCGGGGAGGCTACACCTTC. This codes for CASSTQLHRGGYTF. The gene calls are TRBV19 and TRBJ1-2; no reliable D call. V was clipped by 4 bases and J by 8 bases, with 17 bases between them. The CDR3 loop spans 14 amino acids. CDR1 and CDR2 from the germline V gene are LNHDA and SQIVND (reference sequence). Full variable domain (rest looked up from reference TRBV19 and TRBJ1-2): DGGITQSPKYLFRKEGQNVTLSCEQNLNHDAMYWYRQDPGQGLRLIYYSQIVNDFQKGDIAEGYSVSREKKESFPLTVTSAQKNPTAFYLCASSTQLHRGGYTFGSGTRLTVV.

The chain has TRBV20-1 and TRBJ2-1; TRBD1 matches 8 bases. V shed 3 bases and J 9 bases; nucleotides not matched to a gene: 7. Germline assignment: CDR1 DFQATT and CDR2 SNEGSKA (reference sequence). The CDR3 is made up of 13 amino acids. CDR3 sequence reads: CSASQGAGSEQFF. The DNA for the CDR3 is TGCAGTGCTAGTCAGGGGGCTGGTAGTGAGCAGTTCTTC.

The chain combines TRBV28 with TRBJ1-4, with a possible D match to TRBD1 (6 bases). The CDR3 is made up of 16 amino acids. CDR1 is MDHEN and CDR2 is SYDVKM in the germline V gene. Trimming took off 5 bases at V and 8 bases at J, with 21 bases between the two ends. The CDR3 coding sequence is TGTGCCAGCAGTCAACGACAGAAAGGACAGATGGAAAAACTGTTTTTT. It codes for CASSQRQKGQMEKLFF.

The gene calls are TRBV5-6 and TRBJ2-1; possibly TRBD2 for D (5 bases). V gave up 6 bases and J gave up 4 bases, with 17 bases separating them. The CDR3 is 15 residues long. Germline V gene sequence: CDR1 SGHDT, CDR2 YYEEEE. The CDR3 spells CASTSFNGMYNEQFF. The CDR3, as DNA: TGTGCCAGCACCTCTTTCAACGGGATGTACAATGAGCAGTTCTTC.

This clone was observed a single time. This chain joins TRBV9 and TRBJ2-1; perhaps TRBD2 as D (5 bases). Trimming took off 0 bases at V and 8 bases at J, with 18 bases between the two ends. Germline loops: CDR1 SGDLS, CDR2 YYNGEE. This CDR3 region has 16 residues. CDR3 sequence (DNA): TGTGCCAGCAGCGTAGGGAGGACTGGGCTTTTCGATGAGCAGTTCTTC. Translation gives CASSVGRTGLFDEQFF.

This chain links TRBV4-1 with TRBJ1-1; D remains unclear. Per the germline V gene, CDR1 is MGHRA and CDR2 is YSYEKL. CDR3 length: 16 amino acids. V gave up 1 base and J gave up 5 bases, with 17 bases separating them. The CDR3 loop is CASSQGFEGRKTEAFF. Here the CDR3 DNA reads TGCGCCAGCAGCCAAGGGTTTGAGGGAAGGAAAACTGAAGCTTTCTTT.

The V call is TRBV7-3, the J call TRBJ2-1; 9 nucleotides line up with TRBD2. The CDR3 totals 18 residues. Germline trimming cut 3 bases from V and 6 bases from J; bases unmatched to any gene: 15. The germline V gene has CDR1 SGHTA and CDR2 FQGTGA. The CDR3: CASSFGPEGGREGNEQFF. The CDR3 nucleotides are TGTGCCAGCAGCTTTGGCCCGGAGGGCGGGAGGGAGGGCAATGAGCAGTTCTTC.

The chain couples TRBV3-1 (or the pseudogene TRBV3-2) to TRBJ2-5; TRBD1 matches at 7 bases. Unmatched junction bases numbered 8, after V lost 4 bases and J lost 3 bases. This CDR3 has 15 residues. Germline assignment: CDR1 LGHDT and CDR2 YNNKEL (reference sequence). The CDR3 sequence: CASSPFLTGKETQYF. In nucleotides, the CDR3 is TGTGCCAGCAGCCCTTTTCTGACAGGGAAAGAGACCCAGTACTTC.

The chain links TRBV30 to TRBJ1-4, with TRBD1 matching 9 bases. CDR3 size: 12 residues. Germline assignment: CDR1 GTSNPN and CDR2 SVGIG (reference sequence). V trimming: 8 bases; J trimming: 6 bases; junction bases outside the gene matches: 4. CDR3 DNA sequence: TGTGCCCGGACAGGGGAAGATGAAAAACTGTTTTTT. Translation: CARTGEDEKLFF.

The chain links TRBV5-1 to TRBJ1-2; 7 nucleotides line up with TRBD1. This CDR3 is 15 amino acids long. V gave up 2 bases and J gave up 6 bases; unmatched junction bases: 10. CDR1 SGHRS and CDR2 YFSETQ come from the germline V gene. The CDR3: CASSFRQGLLDGYTF. The CDR3 nucleotides read TGCGCCAGCAGCTTCCGACAGGGCCTATTGGATGGCTACACCTTC.